The clone carrying this T cell receptor (beta chain) came up many times. This entry comes from a study of T cells after yellow fever vaccination. MiXCR, applied by TCRdb to the 5' RACE reads, yields one record per CDR3 protein. The table has around 300,000 distinct CDR3 sequences, 3.5% to 4.5% seen once; the top ten hold roughly a fifth. Germline CDR1 is MGHRA and CDR2 is YSYEKL. This CDR3 has 15 residues. Trimming cost V 0 bases and J 2 bases, with 10 bases left between them. The sequences come from PBMCs, collected 15 days after the yellow fever booster vaccination. This receptor was obtained from a man aged 18 to 30 who received the YFV17D yellow fever vaccine. The genes are TRBV4-1 and TRBJ1-2; no clear D gene. CDR3 sequence: CASSQDQRPNYGYTF. As DNA, the CDR3 is TGCGCCAGCAGCCAAGATCAGCGCCCAAACTATGGCTACACCTTC.